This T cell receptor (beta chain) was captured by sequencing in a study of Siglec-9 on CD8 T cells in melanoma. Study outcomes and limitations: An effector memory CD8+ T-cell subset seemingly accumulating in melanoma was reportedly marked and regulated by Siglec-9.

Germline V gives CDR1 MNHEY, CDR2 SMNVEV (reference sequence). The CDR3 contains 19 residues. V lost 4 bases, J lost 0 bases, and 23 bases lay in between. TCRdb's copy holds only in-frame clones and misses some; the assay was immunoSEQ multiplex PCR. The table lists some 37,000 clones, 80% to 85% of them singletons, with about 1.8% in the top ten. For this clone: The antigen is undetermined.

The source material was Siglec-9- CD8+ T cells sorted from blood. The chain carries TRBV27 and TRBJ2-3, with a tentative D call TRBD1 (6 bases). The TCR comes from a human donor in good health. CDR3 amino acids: CASSSNIKGVRTSTDTQYF. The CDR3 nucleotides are TGTGCCAGCAGTTCTAACATAAAGGGGGTTAGAACTAGCACAGATACGCAGTATTTT.